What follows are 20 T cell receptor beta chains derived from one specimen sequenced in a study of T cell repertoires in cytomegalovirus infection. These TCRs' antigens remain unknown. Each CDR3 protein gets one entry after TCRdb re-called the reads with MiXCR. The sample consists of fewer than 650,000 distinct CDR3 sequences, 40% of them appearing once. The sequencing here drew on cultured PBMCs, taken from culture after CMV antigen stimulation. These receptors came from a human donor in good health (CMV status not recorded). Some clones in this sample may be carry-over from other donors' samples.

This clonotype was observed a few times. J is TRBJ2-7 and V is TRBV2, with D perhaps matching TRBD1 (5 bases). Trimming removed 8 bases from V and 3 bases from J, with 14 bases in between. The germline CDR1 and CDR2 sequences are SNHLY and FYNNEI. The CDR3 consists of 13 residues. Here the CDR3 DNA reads TGTGCCAGCGGACCAACAGGTTACTACGAGCAGTACTTC. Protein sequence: CASGPTGYYEQYF.

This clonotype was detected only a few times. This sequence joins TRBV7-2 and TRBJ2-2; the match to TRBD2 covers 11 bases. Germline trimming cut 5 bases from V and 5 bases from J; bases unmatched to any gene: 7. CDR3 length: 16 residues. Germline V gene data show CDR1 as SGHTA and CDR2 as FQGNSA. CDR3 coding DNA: TGTGCCAGCAGCCGTAGCGGGGGGGCCGGGACCGGGGAGCTGTTTTTT. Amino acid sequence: CASSRSGGAGTGELFF.

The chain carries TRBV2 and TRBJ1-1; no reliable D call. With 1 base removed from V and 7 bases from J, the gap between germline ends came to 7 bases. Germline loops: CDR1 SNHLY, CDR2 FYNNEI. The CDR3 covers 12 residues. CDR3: CASSEGSVEAFF. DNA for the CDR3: TGTGCCAGCAGTGAAGGGTCGGTTGAAGCTTTCTTT.

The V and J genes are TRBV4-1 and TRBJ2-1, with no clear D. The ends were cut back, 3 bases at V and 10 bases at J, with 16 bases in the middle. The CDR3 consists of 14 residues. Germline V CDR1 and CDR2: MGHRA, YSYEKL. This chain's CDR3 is CASSHKTNGPEQFF. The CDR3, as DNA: TGCGCCAGCAGCCATAAGACCAACGGGCCAGAGCAGTTCTTC.

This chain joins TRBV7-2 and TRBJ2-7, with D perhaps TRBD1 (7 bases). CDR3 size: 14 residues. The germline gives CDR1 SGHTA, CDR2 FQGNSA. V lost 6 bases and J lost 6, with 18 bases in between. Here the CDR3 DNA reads TGTGCCAGCAGAGAGGGCAGGGGGGACCTCGAGCAGTACTTC. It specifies CASREGRGDLEQYF.

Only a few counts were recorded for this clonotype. CDR3 DNA: TGTGCCAGCAGCGAGACAGCCAAAAGTGGCACCGGGGAGCTGTTTTTT. Amino acid sequence: CASSETAKSGTGELFF. The rearrangement links TRBV5-5 to TRBJ2-2, with D possibly TRBD1 on 5 matching bases. Germline V lookup: CDR1 SGHKS, CDR2 YYEKEE (reference sequence). V gave up 4 bases and J gave up 4 bases, with 17 bases separating them. This CDR3 is built from 16 residues.

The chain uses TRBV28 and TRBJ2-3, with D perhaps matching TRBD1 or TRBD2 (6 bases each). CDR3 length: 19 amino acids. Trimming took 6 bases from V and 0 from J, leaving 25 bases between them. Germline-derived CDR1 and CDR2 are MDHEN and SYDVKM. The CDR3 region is CASSHPRFLGGQSTDTQYF. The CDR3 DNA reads TGTGCCAGCAGCCACCCGCGGTTCTTGGGGGGCCAGAGCACAGATACGCAGTATTTT.

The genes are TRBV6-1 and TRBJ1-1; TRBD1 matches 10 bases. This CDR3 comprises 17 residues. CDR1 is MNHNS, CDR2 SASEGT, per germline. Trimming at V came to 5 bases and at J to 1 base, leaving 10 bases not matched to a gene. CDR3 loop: CASSTPGQGTWNTEAFF. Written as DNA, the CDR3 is TGTGCCAGCAGTACCCCGGGACAGGGGACTTGGAACACTGAAGCTTTCTTT.

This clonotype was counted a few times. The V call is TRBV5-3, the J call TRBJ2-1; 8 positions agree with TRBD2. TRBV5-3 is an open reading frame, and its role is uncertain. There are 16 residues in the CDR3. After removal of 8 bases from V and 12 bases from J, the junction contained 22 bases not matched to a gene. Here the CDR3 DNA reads TGTGCCAGCAGCCCTCCGGGTAGCGGGACCGACGGTGGGCAGTTCTTC. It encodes CASSPPGSGTDGGQFF.

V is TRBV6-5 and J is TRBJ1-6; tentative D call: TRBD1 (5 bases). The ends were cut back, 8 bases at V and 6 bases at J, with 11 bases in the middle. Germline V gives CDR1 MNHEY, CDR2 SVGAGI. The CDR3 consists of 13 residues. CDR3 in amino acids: CASGRGINSPLHF. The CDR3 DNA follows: TGTGCCAGCGGCCGGGGGATTAATTCACCCCTCCACTTT.

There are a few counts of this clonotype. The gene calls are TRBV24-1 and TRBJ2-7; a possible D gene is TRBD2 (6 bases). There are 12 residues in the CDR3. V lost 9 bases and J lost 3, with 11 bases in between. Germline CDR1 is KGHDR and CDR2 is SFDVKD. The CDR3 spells CATLGGDYEQYF. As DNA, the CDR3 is TGTGCCACCCTTGGAGGGGACTACGAGCAGTACTTC.

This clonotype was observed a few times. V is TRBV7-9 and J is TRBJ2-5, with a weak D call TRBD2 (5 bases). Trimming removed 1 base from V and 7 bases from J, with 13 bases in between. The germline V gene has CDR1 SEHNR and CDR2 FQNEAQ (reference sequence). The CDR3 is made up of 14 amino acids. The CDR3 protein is CASSLGQAAGTQYF. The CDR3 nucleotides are TGTGCCAGCAGCTTAGGGCAGGCCGCGGGGACCCAGTACTTC.

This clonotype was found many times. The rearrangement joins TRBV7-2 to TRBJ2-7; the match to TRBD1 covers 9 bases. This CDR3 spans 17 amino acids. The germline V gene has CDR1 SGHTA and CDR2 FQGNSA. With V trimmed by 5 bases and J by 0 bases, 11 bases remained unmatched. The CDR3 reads CASSRGQGGAASYEQYF. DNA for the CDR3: TGTGCCAGCAGCCGGGGACAGGGAGGGGCAGCCTCCTACGAGCAGTACTTC.

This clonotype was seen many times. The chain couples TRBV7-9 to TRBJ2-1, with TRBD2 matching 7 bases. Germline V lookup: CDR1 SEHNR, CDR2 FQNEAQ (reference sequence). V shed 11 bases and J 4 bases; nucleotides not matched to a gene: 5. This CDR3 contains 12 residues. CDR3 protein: CAWGGAYNEQFF. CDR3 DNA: TGTGCCTGGGGAGGGGCTTACAATGAGCAGTTCTTC.

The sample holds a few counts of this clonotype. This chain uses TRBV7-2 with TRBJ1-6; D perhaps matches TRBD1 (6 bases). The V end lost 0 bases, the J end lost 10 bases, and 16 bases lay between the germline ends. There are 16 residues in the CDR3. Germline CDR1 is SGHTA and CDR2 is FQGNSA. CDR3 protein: CASSLAFGQTGSPLHF. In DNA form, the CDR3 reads TGTGCCAGCAGCTTAGCCTTCGGACAGACGGGATCACCCCTCCACTTT.

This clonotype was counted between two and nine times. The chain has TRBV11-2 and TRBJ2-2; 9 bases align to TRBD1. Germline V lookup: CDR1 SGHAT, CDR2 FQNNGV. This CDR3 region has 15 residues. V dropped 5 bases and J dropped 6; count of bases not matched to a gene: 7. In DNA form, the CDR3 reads TGTGCCAGCAGCGAGGGACAGGGCCGCGCCGGGGAGCTGTTTTTT. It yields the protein CASSEGQGRAGELFF.

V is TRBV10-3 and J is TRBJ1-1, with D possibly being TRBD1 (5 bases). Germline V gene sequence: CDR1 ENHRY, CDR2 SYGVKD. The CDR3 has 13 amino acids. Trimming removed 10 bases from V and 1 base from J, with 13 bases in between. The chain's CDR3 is CATGAVANTEAFF. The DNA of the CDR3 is TGTGCCACCGGGGCAGTTGCGAACACTGAAGCTTTCTTT.

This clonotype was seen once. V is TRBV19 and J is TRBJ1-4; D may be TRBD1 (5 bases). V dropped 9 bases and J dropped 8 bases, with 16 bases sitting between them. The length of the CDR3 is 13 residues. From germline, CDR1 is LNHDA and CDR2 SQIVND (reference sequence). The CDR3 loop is CASRPGVQEKLFF. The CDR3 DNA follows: TGTGCCAGCCGACCGGGGGTACAAGAAAAACTGTTTTTT.

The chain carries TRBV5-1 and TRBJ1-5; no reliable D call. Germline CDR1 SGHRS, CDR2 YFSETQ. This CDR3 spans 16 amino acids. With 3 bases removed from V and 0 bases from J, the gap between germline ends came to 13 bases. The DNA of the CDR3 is TGCGCCAGCAGCTCCCGCGACTTTTATAGCAATCAGCCCCAGCATTTT. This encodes CASSSRDFYSNQPQHF.

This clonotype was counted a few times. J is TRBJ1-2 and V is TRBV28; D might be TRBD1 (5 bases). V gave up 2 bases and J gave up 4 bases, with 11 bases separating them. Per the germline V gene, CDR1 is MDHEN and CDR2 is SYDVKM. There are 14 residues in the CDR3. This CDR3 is CASSLGGAGYGYTF. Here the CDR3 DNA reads TGTGCCAGCAGTTTAGGAGGGGCGGGCTATGGCTACACCTTC.